This T cell receptor (beta chain) was recorded in a study of Graves' ophthalmopathy and Graves' hyperthyroidism. Notes on the study in general: It was with around 70% sensitivity and about 72% specificity that the model predicted ophthalmopathy progression. Between ophthalmopathy and stable hyperthyroidism, a 13-signature model drew a separation with just over 85% sensitivity and over 80% specificity.

Trimming cost V 8 bases and J 0 bases, with 11 bases left between them. CDR1 MNHEY and CDR2 SVGEGT come from the germline V gene. The CDR3 spans 13 residues. The authors amplified TCR beta CDR3 regions, and they did so from RNA transcripts for repertoire sequencing. An initial RT-PCR round employing HTBI primers preceded a second-round multiplex PCR. TCRdb reprocessed the multiplex PCR reads with MiXCR, giving one entry per CDR3 protein. The repertoire consists of under 800,000 distinct CDR3 sequences, with 22% occurring once and the leading ten covering roughly 6.9%. This clonotype was seen ten or more times. As yet, its antigen is unknown. Excluded: other autoimmune disease, uncontrolled infection, pregnancy or lactation.

The material sequenced was peripheral blood. V gene TRBV6-2 or TRBV6-3 combines with J gene TRBJ2-7; D is possibly TRBD1 or TRBD2 (5 bases each). This TCR derives from a woman younger than 35 with stable Graves' hyperthyroidism. Some clones in this sample may be carry-over from other donors' samples. As DNA, the CDR3 is TGTGCCAGCGGGACCGAGAACTCCTACGAGCAGTACTTC. Translation gives CASGTENSYEQYF.